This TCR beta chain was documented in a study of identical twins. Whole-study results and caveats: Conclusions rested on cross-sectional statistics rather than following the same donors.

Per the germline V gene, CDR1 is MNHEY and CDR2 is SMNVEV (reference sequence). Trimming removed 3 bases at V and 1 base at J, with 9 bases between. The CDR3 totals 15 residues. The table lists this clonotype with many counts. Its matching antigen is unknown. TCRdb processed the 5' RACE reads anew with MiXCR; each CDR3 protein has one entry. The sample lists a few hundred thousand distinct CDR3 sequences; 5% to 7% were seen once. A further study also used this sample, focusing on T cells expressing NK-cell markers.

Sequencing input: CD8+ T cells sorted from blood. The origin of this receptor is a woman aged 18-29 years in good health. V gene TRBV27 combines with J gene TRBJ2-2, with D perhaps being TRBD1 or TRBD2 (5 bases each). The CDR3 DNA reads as TGTGCCAGCAGTTTGGGGACGGTGAACACCGGGGAGCTGTTTTTT. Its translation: CASSLGTVNTGELFF.